These 20 T cell receptor beta chains share one sample of origin, sequenced in a study of CD8 T cells in ankylosing spondylitis. One entry per CDR3 protein, called by TCRdb with MiXCR from the 5' RACE reads. The sample holds 100,000 to 150,000 distinct CDR3 sequences, around 7% seen once. The sample comprised blood, either unsorted or a sorted T cell fraction (not recorded which). The receptors were gathered from a male donor with ankylosing spondylitis or in good health (not recorded which).

The sample holds many counts of this clonotype. The rearrangement joins TRBV7-2 to TRBJ1-6; the match to TRBD1 covers 8 bases. This CDR3 is built from 15 residues. Looked up from germline, CDR1 is SGHTA and CDR2 is FQGNSA. V shed 2 bases, J shed 9 bases, and the junction held 6 bases outside the gene matches. CDR3 DNA: TGTGCCAGCAGCTTATGGGGGACAGGCTCTTCACCCCTCCACTTT. Residues: CASSLWGTGSSPLHF. Combining the CDR3 with reference TRBV7-2 and TRBJ1-6 gives the whole variable domain GAGVSQSPSNKVTEKGKDVELRCDPISGHTALYWYRQSLGQGLEFLIYFQGNSAPDKSGLPSDRFSAERTGGSVSTLTIQRTQQEDSAVYLCASSLWGTGSSPLHFGNGTRLTVT.

The table lists this clonotype with many counts. The V and J genes are TRBV27 and TRBJ1-2, with 7 bases aligning to TRBD1. The CDR3 is 16 amino acids. CDR1 is MNHEY, CDR2 SMNVEV, per germline (reference sequence). Trimming removed 5 bases from V and 0 bases from J; junction bases left unmatched: 9. The CDR3 region has the DNA TGTGCCAGCAGTCCAAGGGACAGTCCCCCTAACTATGGCTACACCTTC. This translates into CASSPRDSPPNYGYTF.

This clonotype showed up just a few times. The genes are TRBV15 and TRBJ2-5; TRBD2 is a possible D gene (7 bases). The CDR3 runs to 15 residues. V lost 0 bases and J 2 bases, leaving 10 bases between the germline ends. Germline V gene sequence: CDR1 LNHNV, CDR2 YYDKDF (reference sequence). Here the CDR3 DNA reads TGTGCCACCAGCAGAGAGGGGGGGCAACAAGAGACCCAGTACTTC. This sequence encodes CATSREGGQQETQYF.

Regarding this clonotype: This may be a read error, as it is one base from a much larger clone. The chain employs TRBV15 and TRBJ2-1; 8 positions match TRBD1. The CDR3 is 13 residues long. Germline CDR1 reads LNHNV; CDR2 reads YYDKDF (reference sequence). The CDR3 DNA reads TGTGCCACCTGCAGAGACAGGGGCAATGAGCAGTTCTTC. It encodes CATCRDRGNEQFF.

This clonotype was seen at least ten times. The chain uses TRBV12-3 or TRBV12-4 and TRBJ2-3; no firm D call. The CDR3 consists of 13 residues. V was cut by 1 base and J by 8 bases, with 10 bases left in between. The CDR3 nucleotides are TGTGCCAGCAGTTTAGGGCAGGTTTCTACGCAGTATTTT. This codes for CASSLGQVSTQYF.

The V gene is TRBV12-3 or TRBV12-4, the J gene TRBJ2-7; 7 bases map to TRBD2. V dropped 3 bases and J dropped 5; count of bases not matched to a gene: 4. This CDR3 comprises 13 residues. The CDR3 sequence: CASSFSGTDEQYF. The CDR3 DNA reads TGTGCCAGCAGTTTCAGCGGGACGGACGAGCAGTACTTC.

This clonotype was recorded many times. The chain joins TRBV9 to TRBJ2-3; D uncertain. Germline CDR1 reads SGDLS; CDR2 reads YYNGEE. Trimming pared 0 bases from V and 2 bases from J, leaving 10 bases between. The CDR3 loop spans 15 amino acids. Here the CDR3 DNA reads TGTGCCAGCAGCGTAGTTAAGGGTTCCACAGATACGCAGTATTTT. It is translated as CASSVVKGSTDTQYF.

This clonotype has a count of ten or more. This chain uses TRBV11-1 with TRBJ1-4; a possible D gene is TRBD1 (6 bases). Germline V gives CDR1 SGHAT, CDR2 FQDESV (reference sequence). V was shortened by 6 bases and J by 1 base, with 27 bases between the two germline ends. The CDR3 is made up of 20 amino acids. The CDR3 spells CASRRVTGTFLGVTNEKLFF. In nucleotides, the CDR3 is TGTGCCAGCAGACGAGTGACCGGGACATTCCTCGGGGTAACTAATGAAAAACTGTTTTTT.

This clonotype was counted many times. V is TRBV7-2 and J is TRBJ1-4; 9 bases agree with TRBD1. This CDR3 has 15 residues. Losses at the gene ends were 4 bases for V and 8 bases for J; bases not matched to a gene: 8. Germline V gives CDR1 SGHTA, CDR2 FQGNSA. The CDR3 nucleotides are TGTGCCAGCAGCTCGGGACAGGGAAGAGGCGAAAAACTGTTTTTT. Translation gives CASSSGQGRGEKLFF.

The chain couples TRBV5-1 to TRBJ2-3; tentatively, D is TRBD1 (6 bases). CDR3 length equals 15 residues. Germline V gene lookup returns CDR1 SGHRS and CDR2 YFSETQ. V lost 4 bases, J lost 0 bases, and 12 bases lay in between. DNA for the CDR3: TGCGCCAGCAGCGCGACAGGACTTAGCACAGATACGCAGTATTTT. It specifies CASSATGLSTDTQYF.

This clonotype was seen ten or more times. The chain combines TRBV20-1 with TRBJ1-1; 8 bases are a match to TRBD1. CDR3 length: 15 amino acids. The germline CDR1 and CDR2 sequences are DFQATT and SNEGSKA (reference sequence). V dropped 6 bases and J dropped 0; count of bases not matched to a gene: 9. Here the CDR3 reads CSARPRGRVNTEAFF. The CDR3 region has the DNA TGCAGTGCCCGACCCAGGGGGCGCGTGAACACTGAAGCTTTCTTT.

V and J are TRBV5-1 and TRBJ2-3; D possibly corresponds to TRBD1 (5 bases). This CDR3 has 14 residues. Trimming took 2 bases from V and 5 from J, leaving 12 bases between them. Per the germline V gene, CDR1 is SGHRS and CDR2 is YFSETQ. The CDR3 protein is CASSLTGVVDTQYF. The DNA of the CDR3 is TGCGCCAGCAGCTTAACAGGCGTAGTAGATACGCAGTATTTT.

This chain connects TRBV28 to TRBJ2-2, with D possibly matching TRBD2 (5 bases). From germline, CDR1 is MDHEN and CDR2 SYDVKM. This CDR3 has 15 amino acids. Deletions cut 5 bases from V and 0 bases from J, with 10 bases between. CDR3: CASSTSLANTGELFF. Here the CDR3 DNA reads TGTGCCAGCAGTACCTCACTAGCGAACACCGGGGAGCTGTTTTTT.

This clonotype was found many times. V and J are TRBV7-2 and TRBJ2-3; maybe TRBD1 (5 bases). Germline V gene data show CDR1 as SGHTA and CDR2 as FQGNSA. This CDR3 has 14 amino acids. Trimming cost V 5 bases and J 5 bases, with 14 bases left between them. The CDR3 region has the DNA TGTGCCAGCAGCCAGTACACAGGTGGAGATACGCAGTATTTT. Translated: CASSQYTGGDTQYF.

This clonotype was seen many times. The chain recombines TRBV9 with TRBJ2-7; 9 bases are shared with TRBD2. Germline V CDR1 and CDR2: SGDLS, YYNGEE. The CDR3 is 14 amino acids. With 6 bases clipped from V and 3 bases from J, the junction kept 7 bases outside the gene matches. The CDR3 loop reads CASNSGRPLYEQYF. The CDR3, as DNA: TGTGCCAGCAACAGCGGGAGGCCTCTCTACGAGCAGTACTTC.

This clonotype was recorded many times. The J gene is TRBJ2-7, the V gene TRBV12-3 or TRBV12-4, with TRBD2 matching over 11 bases. The CDR3 runs 17 residues. The trim removed 0 bases at V and 3 bases at J, leaving 7 bases unmatched. CDR3 amino acids: CASSLAGLAEDLYEQYF. The DNA of the CDR3 is TGTGCCAGCAGTTTAGCGGGACTAGCGGAGGACCTCTACGAGCAGTACTTC.

This clonotype showed up many times. The chain employs TRBV7-2 and TRBJ1-1; maybe TRBD1 (5 bases). Germline assignment: CDR1 SGHTA and CDR2 FQGNSA. Trimming left V 0 bases short and J 6 bases short, with 8 bases between. CDR3 length: 13 amino acids. In nucleotides, the CDR3 is TGTGCCAGCAGCTTAGCGCGGGGCGCTGAAGCTTTCTTT. Translation: CASSLARGAEAFF.

This clonotype was found many times. V gene TRBV7-7 combines with J gene TRBJ2-3; possibly TRBD2 for D (6 bases). Germline V gene data show CDR1 as SSHAT and CDR2 as FNYEAQ (reference sequence). The CDR3 totals 14 residues. CDR3: CASGTRFGADTQYF. Here the CDR3 DNA reads TGTGCTAGCGGCACTCGGTTCGGTGCAGATACGCAGTATTTT. Variable domain in full (rest from reference TRBV7-7 and TRBJ2-3): GAGVSQSPRYKVTKRGQDVTLRCDPISSHATLYWYQQALGQGPEFLTYFNYEAQPDKSGLPSDRFSAERPEGSISTLTIQRTEQRDSAMYRCASGTRFGADTQYFGPGTRLTVL.

The gene calls are TRBV3-1 and TRBJ2-7; TRBD2 is a possible D gene (7 bases). Germline V gene data show CDR1 as LGHDT and CDR2 as YNNKEL (reference sequence). This CDR3 comprises 19 residues. Trimming cost V 0 bases and J 1 base, with 22 bases left between them. CDR3 sequence: CASSQEGHPGLSQSYEQYF. The DNA of the CDR3 is TGTGCCAGCAGCCAAGAGGGACACCCGGGACTATCGCAATCCTACGAGCAGTACTTC.

This clonotype was seen repeatedly, ten times or more. The chain links TRBV7-2 to TRBJ1-2, with 10 bases lining up with TRBD1. CDR3 length: 16 amino acids. V trimming: 3 bases; J trimming: 5 bases; junction bases outside the gene matches: 9. Germline CDR1 SGHTA, CDR2 FQGNSA. Here the CDR3 DNA reads TGTGCCAGCAGCTTGACAGGGGGCAGTAGTTCGTATGGCTACACCTTC. Its protein is CASSLTGGSSSYGYTF. The variable domain in full, completed from reference TRBV7-2 and TRBJ1-2, reads GAGVSQSPSNKVTEKGKDVELRCDPISGHTALYWYRQSLGQGLEFLIYFQGNSAPDKSGLPSDRFSAERTGGSVSTLTIQRTQQEDSAVYLCASSLTGGSSSYGYTFGSGTRLTVV.